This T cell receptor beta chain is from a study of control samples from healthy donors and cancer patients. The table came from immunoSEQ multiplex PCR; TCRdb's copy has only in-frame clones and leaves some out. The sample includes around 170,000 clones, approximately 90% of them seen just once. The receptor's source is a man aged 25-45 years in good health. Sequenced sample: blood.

This CDR3 reads CASSEAAIREFGYTF. For the CDR3, the DNA is TGTGCCAGCAGTGAAGCCGCTATCCGGGAGTTTGGCTACACCTTC. This chain uses TRBV6-1 with TRBJ1-2; D uncertain. V was pared by 0 bases and J by 7 bases, with 15 bases between. Germline V gene sequence: CDR1 MNHNS, CDR2 SASEGT. This CDR3 has 15 residues.